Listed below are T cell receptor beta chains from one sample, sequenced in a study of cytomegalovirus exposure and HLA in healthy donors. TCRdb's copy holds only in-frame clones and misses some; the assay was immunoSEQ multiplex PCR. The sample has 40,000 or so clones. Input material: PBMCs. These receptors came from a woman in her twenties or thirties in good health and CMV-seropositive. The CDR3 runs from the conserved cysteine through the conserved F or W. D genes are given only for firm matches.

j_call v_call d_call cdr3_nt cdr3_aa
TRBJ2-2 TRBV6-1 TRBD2 TGTGCCAGCAGCACTGTGGGAGGGGCAGCCGGGGAGCTGTTTTTT CASSTVGGAAGELFF
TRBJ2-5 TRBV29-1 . TGCAGCGTTGGCGGGGGCAATTCCGGAGAGACCCAGTACTTC CSVGGGNSGETQYF
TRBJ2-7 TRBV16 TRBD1 TGTGCCAGCAGCCAATCTTGGCAGGGGGACTCCTACGAGCAGTACTTC CASSQSWQGDSYEQYF
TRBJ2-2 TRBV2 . TGTGCCAGCAGTCCCCGGGTTGCCGGGGAGCTGTTTTTT CASSPRVAGELFF
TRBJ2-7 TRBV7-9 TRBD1 TGTGCCAGCCGGAACAGGGGCCACGAGCAGTACTTC CASRNRGHEQYF
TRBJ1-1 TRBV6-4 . TGTGCCAGCAGTGAACAACAGAACACTGAAGCTTTCTTT CASSEQQNTEAFF
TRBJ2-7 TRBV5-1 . TGCGCCAGCAGCATAAGACTAGGGGCCTACGAGCAGTACTTC CASSIRLGAYEQYF
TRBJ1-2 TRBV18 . TGTGCCAGCTCACCGGACAGTAACTATGGCTACACCTTC CASSPDSNYGYTF
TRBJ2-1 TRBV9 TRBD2 TGTGCCAGCAGCGTAGGGGCCAGCGGGGGTTACAATGAGCAGTTCTTC CASSVGASGGYNEQFF
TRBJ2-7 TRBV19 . TGTGCCAGTAGTATACTTACCTCGAGAGGGGAGCAGTACTTC CASSILTSRGEQYF
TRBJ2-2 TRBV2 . TGTGCCAGCAGGAACAACAGGGCGGCGAACACCGGGGAGCTGTTTTTT CASRNNRAANTGELFF
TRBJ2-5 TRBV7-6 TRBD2 TGTGCCAGCAGCTTAGCCGGTAGCGGGGGGGACGAGACCCAGTACTTC CASSLAGSGGDETQYF
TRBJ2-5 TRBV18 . TGTGCCAGCTCGAGGGATGTTAGCGAGACCCAGTACTTC CASSRDVSETQYF
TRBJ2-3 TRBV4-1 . TGCGCCAGCAGCCAAGATGCCCTAGGGGGAGATACGCAGTATTTT CASSQDALGGDTQYF
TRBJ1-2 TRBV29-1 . TGCAGCCTCGACAGCTCCCCAGGCTATGGCTACACCTTC CSLDSSPGYGYTF
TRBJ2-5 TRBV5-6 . TGTGCCAGCAGCTGGGGGGTGGCCGGGTCCGACCAAGAGACCCAGTACTTC CASSWGVAGSDQETQYF
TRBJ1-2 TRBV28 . TGTGCCAGCAGTTTATCGCTGAGCATGGCCTTC CASSLSLSMAF
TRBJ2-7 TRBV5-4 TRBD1 TGTGCCAGCAGCTCGGTGGGACAGAACTACGAGCAGTACTTC CASSSVGQNYEQYF
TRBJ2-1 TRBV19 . TGTGCCAGTAGTACCCGAGCACCGGGGCAGTTCTTC CASSTRAPGQFF
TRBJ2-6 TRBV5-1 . TGCGCCAGCAGCTTGCGCTACATAAAGGAGAGCTCTGGGGCCAACGTCCTGACTTTC CASSLRYIKESSGANVLTF
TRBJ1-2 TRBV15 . TGTGCCACCAGCAGAGACCTATTAATCGGTAGCTATGGCTACACCTTC CATSRDLLIGSYGYTF
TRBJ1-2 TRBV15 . TGTGCCACCAGCAGAGTTTACAGGGTGGACTATGGCTACACCTTC CATSRVYRVDYGYTF
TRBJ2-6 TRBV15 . TGTGCCACCAGCAGGCGGGACGGCTCTGGGGCCAACGTCCTGACTTTC CATSRRDGSGANVLTF
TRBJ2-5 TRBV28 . TGTGCCAGCAGAGATTACAGGGCTGGGGAGACCCAGTACTTC CASRDYRAGETQYF
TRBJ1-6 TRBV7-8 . TGTGCCAGCAGCTTATGGGGGGGTCCTGGTAATTCACCCCTCCACTTT CASSLWGGPGNSPLHF
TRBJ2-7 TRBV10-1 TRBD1 TGCGCCAGCAGCAAAGGACAGGGCTACGAGCAGTACTTC CASSKGQGYEQYF
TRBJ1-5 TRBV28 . TGTGCCAGCGTTACATCAGGACAGAGCAATCAGCCCCAGCATTTT CASVTSGQSNQPQHF
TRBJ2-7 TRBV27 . TGTGCCAGCAGTTCGCGGACTACCGATCACGAGCAGTACTTC CASSSRTTDHEQYF
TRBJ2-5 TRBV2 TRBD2 TGTGCCAGCAGTTTCGGACTAGCGGGGGAAGAGACCCAGTACTTC CASSFGLAGEETQYF
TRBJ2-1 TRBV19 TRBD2 TGTGCCAGTAGTCGTTGGCAGCGGGGTGATGAGCAGTTCTTC CASSRWQRGDEQFF
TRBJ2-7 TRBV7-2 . TGTGCCAGCCAGCTAGGAGGAGGCGAGCAGTACTTC CASQLGGGEQYF
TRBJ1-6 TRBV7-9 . TGTGCCAGCAGCTTTTGGGAGTTCGGTTCACCCCTCCACTTT CASSFWEFGSPLHF
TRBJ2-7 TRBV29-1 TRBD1 TGCAGCGTTACGCAGGGGGTCTACGAGCAGTACTTC CSVTQGVYEQYF
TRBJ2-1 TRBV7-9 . TGTGCCAGCAGCTTAGTGGCCAGTGAGCAGTTCTTC CASSLVASEQFF
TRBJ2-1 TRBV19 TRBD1 TGTGCCAGTACCTCCGGGACAGGGAACAATGAGCAGTTCTTC CASTSGTGNNEQFF
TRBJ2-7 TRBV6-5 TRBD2 TGTGCCAGCTCGAGCCGGGGGGGGGCCTCCTACGAGCAGTACTTC CASSSRGGASYEQYF
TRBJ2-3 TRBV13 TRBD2 TGTGCCAGCAGCCCGGGTGGACTAGCGGATACAGATACGCAGTATTTT CASSPGGLADTDTQYF
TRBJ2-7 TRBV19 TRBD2 TGTGCCAGTAGACTAGCGGGGGGAAACTCGGCCGAGCAGTACTTC CASRLAGGNSAEQYF
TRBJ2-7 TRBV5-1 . TGCGCCAGCAGCTCGGACTACTCCTACGAGCAGTACTTC CASSSDYSYEQYF
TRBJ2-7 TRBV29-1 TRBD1 TGCAGCGTACTGACAGGGAACTACGAGCAGTACTTC CSVLTGNYEQYF
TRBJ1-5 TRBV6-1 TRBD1 TGTGCCAGCAGTGGGAGACAGGGGGCCGTGGGTCAGCCCCAGCATTTT CASSGRQGAVGQPQHF
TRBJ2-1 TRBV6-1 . TGTGCCAGCAGTGAATCCCCCGACAATGAGCAGTTCTTC CASSESPDNEQFF
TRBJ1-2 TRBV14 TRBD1 TGTGCCAGCAGCCAAGCGGACAGGGCCTATGGCTACACCTTC CASSQADRAYGYTF
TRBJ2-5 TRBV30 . TGTGCCTGGAGTGCACTCGGAGAGACCCAGTACTTC CAWSALGETQYF
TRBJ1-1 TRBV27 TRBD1 TGTGCCAGCGCCCCACCCACCAGGGGGGCTGAAGCTTTCTTT CASAPPTRGAEAFF
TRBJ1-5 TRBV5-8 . TGTGCCAGCAGCTTGGGCCAGGGCGGTCAGCCCCAGCATTTT CASSLGQGGQPQHF
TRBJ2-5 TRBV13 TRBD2 TGTGCCAGCAGCCCGCGCGTCCCAGCGGGGGAAGAGACCCAGTACTTC CASSPRVPAGEETQYF
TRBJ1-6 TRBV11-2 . TGTGCCAGCAGCTTAGGGGCAGGGTGGGGGGATTCACCCCTCCACTTT CASSLGAGWGDSPLHF
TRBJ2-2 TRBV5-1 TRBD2 TGCGCCAGCAGCTTACTAGCGGGGTACACCGGGGAGCTGTTTTTT CASSLLAGYTGELFF
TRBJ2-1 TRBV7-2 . TGTGCCAGCAGCGACGGTAGCGTACATGAGCAGTTCTTC CASSDGSVHEQFF
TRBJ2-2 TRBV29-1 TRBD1 TGCAGCGTCAACCGGGACAGGAACACCGGGGAGCTGTTTTTT CSVNRDRNTGELFF
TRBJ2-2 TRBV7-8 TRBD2 TGTGCCAGCAGCTTTGGGGCGGGGGGGCGAGACACCGGGGAGCTGTTTTTT CASSFGAGGRDTGELFF
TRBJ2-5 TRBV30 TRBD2 TGTGCCTGGAGTTCCGGGACTATGTTGGGGGACCAGTACTTC CAWSSGTMLGDQYF
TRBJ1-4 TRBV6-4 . TGTGCCAGGAGAGATGGGGGGGAAAATGAAAAACTGTTTTTT CARRDGGENEKLFF
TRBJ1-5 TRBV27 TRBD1 TGTGCCAGCGGACAGGGGGCGGTCAAACAGCCCCAGCATTTT CASGQGAVKQPQHF
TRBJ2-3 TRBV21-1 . TGTGCCAGCAGCACAGGGGGGTCAGGGGGCCGTCACACAGATACGCAGTATTTT CASSTGGSGGRHTDTQYF
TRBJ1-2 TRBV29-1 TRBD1 TGCAGCGTTGATGGACAGGGGGCTGGCTACACCTTC CSVDGQGAGYTF
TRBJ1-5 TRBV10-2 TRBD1 TGCGCCAGCAGTGCAGGGGGCGTGCAGCCCCAGCATTTT CASSAGGVQPQHF
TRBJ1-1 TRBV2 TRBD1 TGTGCCAGCAGTGTAGGACAGGTGAACACTGAAGCTTTCTTT CASSVGQVNTEAFF
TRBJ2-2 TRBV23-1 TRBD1 TGCGCCATGCTCCGGGGACAGGGTGACACCGGGGAGCTGTTTTTT CAMLRGQGDTGELFF